Given below is one T cell receptor beta chain in context. The antigen is undetermined. V lost 4 bases and J 2 bases, leaving 12 bases between the germline ends. This CDR3 region has 14 residues. Germline CDR1 is ENHRY and CDR2 is SYGVKD. This record belongs to a study of beta chain features in type 1 diabetes. One heparinised draw of blood, averaging roughly 0.12 L, came from each donor. All sorted populations exceeded 95% purity. Whole-study results and caveats: A moderate, significant TCRB CDR3 shortening appeared in type 1 diabetes across four CD4+ subsets. Amplification by PCR could prefer shorter templates, with the same effect in patients and controls. No resolution was reached here on whether HLA type influences TCRB rearrangement.

Expressed TCRB transcripts were sequenced, since all the RNA that had been isolated was reverse transcribed. Sequencing used immunoSEQ multiplex PCR; TCRdb keeps in-frame clones, though not all of them. The repertoire holds roughly 340,000 clones, roughly 13% seen once, with roughly 0.015% in the top ten. The TCR comes from a woman under 30 with type 1 diabetes. This chain links TRBV10-3 with TRBJ2-7, with D possibly TRBD1 on 6 matching bases. Sequencing was done on a sample of naive CD4+ T cells from blood. As DNA, the CDR3 is TGTGCCATCAGTGCTGGGGACACTGCCTACGAGCAGTACGTC. It encodes CAISAGDTAYEQYV.